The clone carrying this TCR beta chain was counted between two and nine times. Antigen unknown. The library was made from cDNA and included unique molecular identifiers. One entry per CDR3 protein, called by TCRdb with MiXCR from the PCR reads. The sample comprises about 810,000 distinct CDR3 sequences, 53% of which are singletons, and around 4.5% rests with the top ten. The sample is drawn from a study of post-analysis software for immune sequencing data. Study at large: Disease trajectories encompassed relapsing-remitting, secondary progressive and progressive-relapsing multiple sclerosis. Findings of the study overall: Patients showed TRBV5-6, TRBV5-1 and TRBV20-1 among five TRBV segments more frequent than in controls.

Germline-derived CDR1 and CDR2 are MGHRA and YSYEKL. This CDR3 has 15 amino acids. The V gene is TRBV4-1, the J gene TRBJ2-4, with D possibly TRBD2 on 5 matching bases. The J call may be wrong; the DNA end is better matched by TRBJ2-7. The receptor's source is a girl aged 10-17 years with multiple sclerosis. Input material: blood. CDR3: CASSQDPGTPVEQYF. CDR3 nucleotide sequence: TGCGCCAGCAGCCAAGATCCGGGAACCCCTGTCGAGCAGTACTTC.